The 20 T cell receptor beta chains given below trace back to one sample, sequenced in a study of CD8 T cells in ankylosing spondylitis. Each CDR3 protein gets one entry after TCRdb re-called the 5' RACE reads with MiXCR. Of around 7,000 distinct CDR3 sequences in the sample, about 3% were seen once. The specimen sequenced was blood, either unsorted or a sorted T cell fraction (not recorded which). The receptors stem from a female donor with ankylosing spondylitis or in good health (not recorded which).

This clonotype showed up just a few times. This chain joins TRBV9 and TRBJ2-1, with TRBD2 as a possible D gene (6 bases). Germline CDR1 is SGDLS and CDR2 is YYNGEE. The CDR3 loop spans 14 amino acids. The ends were cut back, 3 bases at V and 1 base at J, with 8 bases in the middle. The chain's CDR3 is CASSGGESYNEQFF. DNA for the CDR3: TGTGCCAGCAGCGGGGGGGAATCCTACAATGAGCAGTTCTTC. Full variable domain (remainder filled in from reference TRBV9 and TRBJ2-1): DSGVTQTPKHLITATGQRVTLRCSPRSGDLSVYWYQQSLDQGLQFLIQYYNGEERAKGNILERFSAQQFPDLHSELNLSSLELGDSALYFCASSGGESYNEQFFGPGTRLTVL.

Relative to its sample, this clonotype is medium-sized. CDR3 in amino acids: CASSVEDGGATDTQYF. CDR3 nucleotide sequence: TGTGCCAGCAGCGTAGAAGACGGGGGGGCCACAGATACGCAGTATTTT. This chain uses TRBV9 with TRBJ2-3; 8 positions match TRBD2. The junction had 5 bases not matched to a gene; V was cut back by 0 bases and J by 2 bases. Germline V gene sequence: CDR1 SGDLS, CDR2 YYNGEE. The CDR3 length is 16 residues.

In this sample, this clonotype turned up many times. V usage is TRBV9 and J usage is TRBJ2-5, with a tentative D call TRBD2 (6 bases). Germline lookup yields CDR1 SGDLS and CDR2 YYNGEE. The CDR3 is made up of 14 amino acids. The V and J ends lost 4 bases and 4 bases respectively, with 14 bases between them. This CDR3 reads CASSSWDFGETQYF. The CDR3 bases are TGTGCCAGCAGCTCCTGGGACTTCGGAGAGACCCAGTACTTC.

This clonotype appeared many times. The chain couples TRBV9 to TRBJ2-5, with D maybe TRBD1 (6 bases). The V end was cut by 0 bases, the J end by 5 bases, with 11 bases between. Germline V lookup: CDR1 SGDLS, CDR2 YYNGEE. CDR3 size: 14 residues. The CDR3, as DNA: TGTGCCAGCAGCGTAGTGCCAGGGGAGGAGACCCAGTACTTC. Protein sequence: CASSVVPGEETQYF.

The table lists this clonotype with many counts. V usage is TRBV9 and J usage is TRBJ2-1, with D unclear. The CDR3 totals 15 residues. Germline V gene data show CDR1 as SGDLS and CDR2 as YYNGEE. V was clipped by 0 bases and J by 3 bases, with 10 bases between them. CDR3 amino acids: CASSVDPLNYNEQFF. CDR3 coding DNA: TGTGCCAGCAGCGTAGACCCCCTAAACTACAATGAGCAGTTCTTC.

This clonotype was observed many times. The CDR3, as DNA: TGTGCCAGCAGCGTTAGCGGGGAGAGCTACGAGCAGTACTTC. It translates to CASSVSGESYEQYF. The chain joins TRBV9 to TRBJ2-7; 8 nucleotides line up with TRBD2. With 2 bases clipped from V and 3 bases from J, the junction kept 4 bases outside the gene matches. This CDR3 contains 14 residues. CDR1 and CDR2 (germline): SGDLS, YYNGEE.

Judged by abundance, this clonotype is medium-sized. The rearrangement joins TRBV9 to TRBJ1-5, with TRBD1 matching over 8 bases. This CDR3 has 15 amino acids. Trimming cost V 3 bases and J 8 bases; bases outside gene matches: 10. Looked up from germline, CDR1 is SGDLS and CDR2 is YYNGEE. The CDR3: CASSAEGQAIEPQHF. CDR3 sequence (DNA): TGTGCCAGCAGCGCCGAGGGACAGGCGATAGAGCCCCAGCATTTT.

This clonotype was detected ten times or more. The V gene is TRBV9, the J gene TRBJ2-1; 11 bases fit TRBD2. V was pared by 3 bases and J by 4 bases, with 0 bases of the junction left unmatched. The CDR3 is 14 amino acids. Germline CDR1 SGDLS, CDR2 YYNGEE. The CDR3, as DNA: TGTGCCAGCAGCGGGACTAGCGGGTACAATGAGCAGTTCTTC. This translates into CASSGTSGYNEQFF.

By share, this clonotype counts as medium-sized. The chain combines TRBV9 with TRBJ2-1, with D possibly matching TRBD2 (6 bases). V lost 1 base and J lost 10, with 18 bases in between. The length of the CDR3 is 15 residues. Germline assignment: CDR1 SGDLS and CDR2 YYNGEE. The CDR3 protein is CASSVSSGPTREQFF. The CDR3, as DNA: TGTGCCAGCAGCGTAAGTAGCGGACCGACCCGGGAGCAGTTCTTC.

This clonotype was seen repeatedly, ten times or more. The V and J genes are TRBV9 and TRBJ1-2; 11 positions agree with TRBD1. J was trimmed by 4 bases and V by 3 bases; bases with no gene match: 5. CDR1 is SGDLS and CDR2 is YYNGEE in the germline V gene. This CDR3 spans 15 amino acids. CDR3 residues: CASSEGQGAAYGYTF. DNA of the CDR3: TGTGCCAGCAGCGAAGGACAGGGGGCGGCCTATGGCTACACCTTC.

This clonotype appeared many times. This sequence joins TRBV9 and TRBJ2-7, with D uncertain. Trimming took 0 bases from V and 2 from J, leaving 6 bases between them. Germline V gene sequence: CDR1 SGDLS, CDR2 YYNGEE. This CDR3 comprises 13 residues. The CDR3 region has the DNA TGTGCCAGCAGCGTAGATCAAGCCTACGAGCAGTACTTC. Encoded protein: CASSVDQAYEQYF.

This clonotype was counted many times. The conserved phenylalanine or tryptophan normally closing the CDR3 is absent here, so this likely arose from a read error. The genes are TRBV9 and TRBJ2-1; 13 bases fit TRBD2. From germline, CDR1 is SGDLS and CDR2 YYNGEE. This CDR3 has 18 residues. Unmatched junction bases numbered 10, after V lost 3 bases and J lost 4 bases. CDR3 protein: CASSGTEVTSGGYNEQFL. CDR3 sequence (DNA): TGTGCCAGCAGCGGAACCGAGGTGACTAGCGGGGGGTACAATGAGCAGTTCCTC.

This clonotype showed up many times. The V and J genes are TRBV9 and TRBJ2-7; D not certain. Germline V gene lookup returns CDR1 SGDLS and CDR2 YYNGEE. Trimming cost V 4 bases and J 3 bases, with 14 bases left between them. The CDR3 spans 14 residues. Here the CDR3 DNA reads TGTGCCAGCAGCCCCCAGACGAGAGTCTACGAGCAGTACTTC. This translates into CASSPQTRVYEQYF.

Many counts were recorded for this clonotype. The V and J genes are TRBV9 and TRBJ2-1; D may be TRBD2 (7 bases). V was shortened by 1 base and J by 8 bases, with 22 bases between the two germline ends. The CDR3 has 17 residues. Germline CDR1 is SGDLS and CDR2 is YYNGEE. Written as DNA, the CDR3 is TGTGCCAGCAGCGTACCGGGGGGCTTTCCCCATGCGGATGAGCAGTTCTTC. Amino acids: CASSVPGGFPHADEQFF.

The chain combines TRBV9 with TRBJ2-1; D tentatively reads TRBD1 or TRBD2 (6 bases each). Germline CDR1 reads SGDLS; CDR2 reads YYNGEE. The CDR3 runs 17 residues. The V end was cut by 0 bases, the J end by 4 bases, with 17 bases between. The CDR3 DNA is TGTGCCAGCAGCGTAGGTCGGGGGTCAGGGGCATACAATGAGCAGTTCTTC. As protein: CASSVGRGSGAYNEQFF.

Relative to its sample, this clonotype is large. V is TRBV9 and J is TRBJ2-7; D is unclear. The CDR3 is made up of 13 amino acids. The germline V and J ends were trimmed by 0 bases and 2 bases, with 6 bases remaining between them. Looked up from germline, CDR1 is SGDLS and CDR2 is YYNGEE. The CDR3 DNA is TGTGCCAGCAGCGTAGACACGGCCTACGAGCAGTACTTC. Its protein product is CASSVDTAYEQYF.

This clonotype is categorized as medium-sized. The chain links TRBV9 to TRBJ2-1; 10 nucleotides agree with TRBD1. The CDR3 has 18 residues. Trimming at V came to 0 bases and at J to 5 bases, leaving 11 bases not matched to a gene. Germline-derived CDR1 and CDR2 are SGDLS and YYNGEE. CDR3 loop: CASSVASFGTGADNEQFF. CDR3 nucleotide sequence: TGTGCCAGCAGCGTAGCCAGTTTTGGGACAGGGGCGGACAATGAGCAGTTCTTC.

This clonotype was counted ten times or more. As DNA, the CDR3 is TGTGCCAGCAGCGTAGAGGGGGAAGAGACCCAGTACTTC. Translating it yields CASSVEGEETQYF. The chain employs TRBV9 and TRBJ2-5; D is perhaps TRBD1 (6 bases). CDR3 size: 13 residues. The V and J ends lost 0 bases and 3 bases respectively, with 6 bases between them. Per the germline V gene, CDR1 is SGDLS and CDR2 is YYNGEE.

This clonotype came up many times. The rearrangement joins TRBV9 to TRBJ1-1, with D possibly being TRBD1 (6 bases). The V gene lost 0 bases and the J gene lost 1 base, with 13 bases spanning the gap. Germline-derived CDR1 and CDR2 are SGDLS and YYNGEE. CDR3 size: 16 residues. The CDR3 protein is CASSVASAGANTEAFF. CDR3 nucleotide sequence: TGTGCCAGCAGCGTAGCTTCGGCAGGGGCGAACACTGAAGCTTTCTTT. Full variable domain (missing parts from reference TRBV9 and TRBJ1-1): DSGVTQTPKHLITATGQRVTLRCSPRSGDLSVYWYQQSLDQGLQFLIQYYNGEERAKGNILERFSAQQFPDLHSELNLSSLELGDSALYFCASSVASAGANTEAFFGQGTRLTVV.

This clonotype appeared many times. CDR3: CASSPAWEQYF. The CDR3 DNA sequence: TGTGCCAGCAGCCCCGCGTGGGAGCAGTACTTC. The rearrangement links TRBV7-8 to TRBJ2-7; no clear D gene. The CDR3 loop spans 11 amino acids. The germline V gene has CDR1 SGHVS and CDR2 FQNEAQ. V lost 5 bases and J 7 bases, leaving 9 bases between the germline ends.